This TCR beta chain originates from a study of T cells in Graves' hyperthyroidism and ophthalmopathy. Germline values: CDR1 LNHDA, CDR2 SQIVND (reference sequence). The CDR3 loop spans 15 amino acids. V was trimmed by 1 base and J by 4 bases, leaving 13 bases between them. About this clonotype itself: The antigen remains undetermined.

It was at first hyperthyroidism diagnosis, before any ophthalmopathy symptoms, that the blood sample was taken. Amplification targeted TCR beta CDR3 regions from RNA transcripts. The HTBI primer set was used in a first-round RT-PCR of the TCR CDR3. Each CDR3 protein gets one entry after TCRdb re-called the multiplex PCR reads with MiXCR. The sample contains roughly 580,000 distinct CDR3 sequences, approximately 13% of which appear only once. Study-level results: By a 13 V-J model, ophthalmopathy was set apart from stable hyperthyroidism.

Material: blood. This sequence was found in a woman in her twenties or thirties with Graves' hyperthyroidism that later progressed to Graves' ophthalmopathy. The chain is built from TRBV19 and TRBJ1-2; TRBD1 might be the D (5 bases). CDR3 sequence: CASSIVNGDAYGYTF. The CDR3 DNA reads as TGTGCCAGTAGTATAGTAAACGGGGACGCCTATGGCTACACCTTC.